The 13 T cell receptor beta chains presented below share a single source sample, sequenced in a study of T cell responses to AZD1222 COVID-19 vaccine. Repertoires were generated with immunoSEQ multiplex PCR, while TCRdb's copy carries only in-frame clones and drops some. The sample has 150,000 to 200,000 clones, 91% seen once. This sample comprised peripheral blood, obtained on day 0 of AZD1222 vaccination. The receptors were sampled from an adult in good health.

The J gene is TRBJ1-4, the V gene TRBV15, with 7 bases that match TRBD1. J lost 8 bases, V lost 3 bases, and 12 bases had no gene match. From germline, CDR1 is LNHNV and CDR2 YYDKDF (reference sequence). The CDR3 is 16 amino acids. In nucleotides, the CDR3 is TGTGCCACCAGCAGCCCTATTACAGGGGTGGGAGAAAAACTGTTTTTT. Translating gives CATSSPITGVGEKLFF.

CDR3 region: CAWSVDRDTQYF. CDR3 nucleotide sequence: TGTGCCTGGAGTGTGGATCGCGATACGCAGTATTTT. The gene calls are TRBV30 and TRBJ2-3; D is uncertain. The germline V and J ends were trimmed by 0 bases and 6 bases, with 7 bases remaining between them. The CDR3 has 12 residues. Germline V lookup: CDR1 GTSNPN, CDR2 SVGIG (reference sequence).

The rearrangement uses TRBV7-9 and TRBJ1-6; 8 nucleotides line up with TRBD1. Germline CDR1 and CDR2: SEHNR and FQNEAQ (reference sequence). Trimming removed 5 bases from V and 0 bases from J; junction bases left unmatched: 6. CDR3 size: 17 residues. CDR3: CASSRRQGHSYNSPLHF. Here the CDR3 DNA reads TGTGCCAGCAGCCGTCGACAGGGGCACTCCTATAATTCACCCCTCCACTTT.

This chain uses TRBV7-9 with TRBJ1-4; perhaps TRBD1 as D (6 bases). Trimming removed 3 bases at V and 6 bases at J, with 20 bases between. The CDR3 contains 17 residues. Germline V gene lookup returns CDR1 SEHNR and CDR2 FQNEAQ (reference sequence). In DNA form, the CDR3 reads TGTGCCAGCAGCTTCCGATGGGGGGCGAGGGGATATGAAAAACTGTTTTTT. Protein product: CASSFRWGARGYEKLFF.

This rearrangement joins TRBV19 to TRBJ1-2; TRBD1 might be the D (6 bases). CDR1 is LNHDA, CDR2 SQIVND, per germline (reference sequence). Between the trimmed V and J ends, which lost 7 bases and 7 bases, there was a span of 16 bases. CDR3 length: 13 amino acids. The CDR3: CASTYREESGYTF. CDR3 nucleotide sequence: TGTGCCAGTACTTACAGGGAAGAAAGTGGCTACACCTTC.

The genes are TRBV11-2 and TRBJ2-7; D is uncertain. V lost 1 base and J lost 8, with 9 bases in between. CDR3 length equals 12 residues. Germline CDR1 reads SGHAT; CDR2 reads FQNNGV. The CDR3 bases are TGTGCCAGCAGCTTAGCCAGCGTGAAGCAGTACTTC. It specifies CASSLASVKQYF.

The rearrangement uses TRBV9 and TRBJ2-3; D is possibly TRBD1 or TRBD2 (6 bases each). The CDR3 covers 17 residues. Between the trimmed V and J ends, which lost 0 bases and 2 bases, there was a span of 16 bases. Per germline, CDR1 SGDLS and CDR2 YYNGEE. This CDR3 is CASSVENGRGLTDTQYF. The DNA of the CDR3 is TGTGCCAGCAGCGTAGAGAATGGACGGGGGCTCACAGATACGCAGTATTTT.

This chain joins TRBV28 and TRBJ1-2; possibly TRBD1 for D (5 bases). Germline CDR1 MDHEN, CDR2 SYDVKM. V lost 6 bases and J 4 bases, leaving 18 bases between the germline ends. CDR3 size: 15 residues. For the CDR3, the DNA is TGTGCCAGCAGCCCCACAGGATTTTGGGGCTATGGCTACACCTTC. This gives the protein CASSPTGFWGYGYTF.

In nucleotides, the CDR3 is TGTGCCAGCAGCTCGCCGATGAACACTGAAGCTTTCTTT. Translated: CASSSPMNTEAFF. V gene TRBV7-2 combines with J gene TRBJ1-1, with unresolved D. The germline CDR1 and CDR2 sequences are SGHTA and FQGNSA. The length of the CDR3 is 13 residues. Trimming took 4 bases from V and 0 from J, leaving 6 bases between them.

This clone was picked up one time. This chain connects TRBV3-1 (or the pseudogene TRBV3-2) to TRBJ2-3, with D perhaps TRBD1 or TRBD2 (5 bases each). From germline, CDR1 is LGHDT and CDR2 YNNKEL (reference sequence). Between the trimmed V and J ends, which lost 7 bases and 2 bases, there was a span of 7 bases. The CDR3 is made up of 12 amino acids. The CDR3 reads CASTGPTDTQYF. Written as DNA, the CDR3 is TGTGCCAGCACGGGGCCCACAGATACGCAGTATTTT.

This clone was picked up one time. The chain links TRBV10-3 to TRBJ2-1, with D perhaps matching TRBD2 (5 bases). In germline, CDR1 is ENHRY, CDR2 SYGVKD. Trimming left V 2 bases short and J 3 bases short, with 14 bases between. This CDR3 region has 16 residues. CDR3 sequence reads: CAISEGRGRGYNEQFF. For the CDR3, the DNA is TGTGCCATCAGTGAGGGTCGGGGAAGAGGCTACAATGAGCAGTTCTTC.

The CDR3 sequence: CASSSRHPPGPDREQFF. DNA for the CDR3: TGTGCCAGCAGCTCCCGACACCCTCCCGGGCCCGATCGTGAGCAGTTCTTC. V gene TRBV21-1 combines with J gene TRBJ2-1. TRBV21-1 is a pseudogene segment. The CDR3 is 17 residues long.

The gene calls are TRBV6-5 and TRBJ2-7; D possibly corresponds to TRBD2 (6 bases). Germline V gene data show CDR1 as MNHEY and CDR2 as SVGAGI. Deletions cut 5 bases from V and 3 bases from J, with 11 bases between. The CDR3 sequence is 13 residues long. In nucleotides, the CDR3 is TGTGCCAGCAGTCCCCGGGAGAACTACGAGCAGTACTTC. Amino acid sequence: CASSPRENYEQYF.